This TCR beta chain originates from a study of long-term antiretroviral therapy in people with HIV. Study-level information: It was about a decade after the earliest samples that the 2015 immediate-ART recommendation appeared. Points from the study as a whole: ART preceded a rise in diversity that nonetheless stayed lower than in transplant donor controls. In HIV, the repertoires covered a tighter span of CDR3 lengths than in controls.

Version v3.0 of the immunoSEQ assay ran at survey level. Per-sample sequencing targets were roughly 40,000-55,000 T-cell genomes. Data came from immunoSEQ multiplex PCR; TCRdb stores just in-frame clones and leaves some out. The table includes 30,000 to 40,000 clones, 83% detected once. In germline, CDR1 is SGDLS, CDR2 YYNGEE. The V and J ends lost 4 bases and 4 bases, in that order; junction bases with no gene match: 7. This CDR3 is built from 15 residues. With regard to this clone: Antigen: not known.

The rearrangement joins TRBV9 to TRBJ2-1, with TRBD2 matching 8 bases. This specimen was unsorted PBMCs, taken 0.4 years before starting antiretroviral therapy. This clonotype originated in a man younger than 35 with HIV. The CDR3 is CASSPPASGYNEQFF. In DNA, the CDR3 is TGTGCCAGCAGCCCCCCGGCTAGCGGGTACAATGAGCAGTTCTTC. The entire variable domain, with the rest obtained from reference TRBV9 and TRBJ2-1, is as follows: DSGVTQTPKHLITATGQRVTLRCSPRSGDLSVYWYQQSLDQGLQFLIQYYNGEERAKGNILERFSAQQFPDLHSELNLSSLELGDSALYFCASSPPASGYNEQFFGPGTRLTVL.